This T cell receptor (beta chain) was found in a study of graft-versus-host responses after intestinal transplantation. At the level of the study: Among the recipients, transplants were multivisceral, liver-intestinal, or isolated intestinal. Recipients uniformly received anti-thymocyte globulin induction, followed by tacrolimus and steroids for three to four years.

Overall study results and limits: The presence of high graft-versus-host to host-versus-graft clonal ratios in allografts characterized patients with graft-donor T cell macrochimerism. Present in recipient marrow, GvH clones included some that appeared first in ileum or blood.

TCRdb's copy holds only in-frame clones and misses some; the assay was immunoSEQ multiplex PCR. The sample carries more than 95,000 clones, roughly 87% recorded once. With regard to this clone: Its antigen remains unidentified.

This CDR3 has 15 amino acids. J was trimmed by 2 bases and V by 7 bases; bases with no gene match: 10. The germline V gene has CDR1 MNHEY and CDR2 SMNVEV (reference sequence). This material consisted of unstimulated CD4+ T cells sorted from spleen or lymph node cells, taken before intestinal transplant. This clonotype originated in a human donor who received an intestinal transplant. The chain employs TRBV27 and TRBJ2-7; TRBD1 aligns across 8 bases. The CDR3 nucleotides read TGTGCCAGCAACCAAAAAACGACAGGGGCCTACGAGCAGTACTTC. Translated: CASNQKTTGAYEQYF.